What follows describes a single T cell receptor beta chain. Its cognate antigen is unknown. TCRdb's table, derived via immunoSEQ multiplex PCR, lists solely in-frame clones and lacks some. In the table there are approximately 37,000 clones, 70% to 90% of which are singletons. The data were taken from a study of CD4 T cells in relation to SARS-CoV-2 and coronaviruses. Turning to the study itself: Of the patients, about 8 were male, a few female, two Hispanic.

Germline loops: CDR1 SNHLY, CDR2 FYNNEI. The V gene lost 3 bases and the J gene lost 7 bases, with 4 bases spanning the gap. CDR3 length: 12 amino acids. Whole-study findings and limits: The assay detects memory recall responses, not culture-primed primary responses.

The sample was memory CD4+ T cells from PBMCs. This TCR derives from an adult with COVID-19. The V and J genes are TRBV2 and TRBJ1-6; no definite D call. The CDR3 nucleotides are TGTGCCAGCAGTGAGGGGAATTCACCCCTCCACTTT. It yields the protein CASSEGNSPLHF.